The next 31 T cell receptor beta chains were all read from a single sample in a study of blood T cell repertoires in COVID-19. Measured with immunoSEQ multiplex PCR; TCRdb has only the in-frame clones, and not every one. The sample records more than 40,000 clones, 88% being singletons. Sequenced input: peripheral blood. These receptors all stem from a man aged 50 to 59 with active COVID-19.

This clone was recorded once. The gene calls are TRBV30 and TRBJ1-2; D may be TRBD1 (6 bases). Germline CDR1 GTSNPN, CDR2 SVGIG (reference sequence). The CDR3 sequence is 13 residues long. Trimming pared 2 bases from V and 3 bases from J, leaving 10 bases between. In DNA, the CDR3 is TGTGCCTGGAGTTCTCAGGGGTACTATGGCTACACCTTC. It translates to CAWSSQGYYGYTF. Full variable domain (remainder filled in from reference TRBV30 and TRBJ1-2): SQTIHQWPATLVQPVGSPLSLECTVEGTSNPNLYWYRQAAGRGLQLLFYSVGIGQISSEVPQNLSASRPQDRQFILSSKKLLLSDSGFYLCAWSSQGYYGYTFGSGTRLTVV.

The CDR3 DNA sequence: TGTGCCAGCAGTTCATGGGCGTCTAACTATGGCTACACCTTC. Translating it yields CASSSWASNYGYTF. V usage is TRBV11-2 and J usage is TRBJ1-2; D unclear. Germline V lookup: CDR1 SGHAT, CDR2 FQNNGV. The V and J ends lost 6 bases and 0 bases respectively, with 11 bases between them. The CDR3 spans 14 residues.

V is TRBV25-1 and J is TRBJ1-4; tentative D call: TRBD1 (5 bases). Germline loops: CDR1 MGHDK, CDR2 SYGVNS. CDR3 length: 16 residues. V shed 3 bases and J shed 6 bases, with 17 bases lying between them. The CDR3 loop is CASSEGRDLRYEKLFF. The CDR3 DNA reads as TGTGCCAGCAGTGAGGGGCGGGACCTCCGGTATGAAAAACTGTTTTTT.

The rearrangement joins TRBV6-6 to TRBJ1-5; maybe TRBD1 (5 bases). Per germline, CDR1 MNHNY and CDR2 SVGAGI (reference sequence). V lost 5 bases and J 0 bases, leaving 11 bases between the germline ends. This CDR3 has 15 amino acids. CDR3 DNA sequence: TGTGCCAGCAGTCAGCGACAGACTAGCAATCAGCCCCAGCATTTT. Protein sequence: CASSQRQTSNQPQHF.

This chain joins TRBV6-5 and TRBJ2-7; TRBD1 agrees at 9 bases. CDR1 is MNHEY and CDR2 is SVGAGI in the germline V gene. There are 14 residues in the CDR3. Trimming removed 6 bases from V and 2 bases from J; junction bases left unmatched: 5. This CDR3 reads CASRGTGRAYEQYF. CDR3 nucleotides: TGTGCCAGCAGGGGGACAGGGAGGGCCTACGAGCAGTACTTC.

The chain uses TRBV24-1 and TRBJ2-2; D remains unclear. V was pared by 7 bases and J by 4 bases, with 9 bases between. From germline, CDR1 is KGHDR and CDR2 SFDVKD. This CDR3 region has 13 residues. The CDR3 DNA reads TGTGCCACCAGGGGCGCCGGCACCGGGGAGCTGTTTTTT. It is translated as CATRGAGTGELFF.

The J gene is TRBJ1-1, the V gene TRBV10-2, with D possibly being TRBD1 (5 bases). Trimming stripped 8 bases from V and 5 bases from J, with 9 bases between. Germline CDR1 WSHSY, CDR2 SAAADI. The CDR3 extends over 11 amino acids. The CDR3, as DNA: TGCGCCAGCCGTCGGGGGACTGAAGCTTTCTTT. Protein product: CASRRGTEAFF.

The chain couples TRBV7-8 to TRBJ2-3, with a possible D match to TRBD2 (5 bases). The CDR3 is 16 amino acids. V dropped 2 bases and J dropped 0 bases, with 12 bases sitting between them. CDR1 is SGHVS, CDR2 FQNEAQ, per germline. The CDR3, as DNA: TGTGCCAGCAGCTTACGTCAAAGGACTAGCACAGATACGCAGTATTTT. Translated, it gives CASSLRQRTSTDTQYF.

The chain recombines TRBV5-8 with TRBJ2-3; D remains ambiguous. The CDR3 extends over 14 amino acids. Germline CDR1 reads SGHTS; CDR2 reads YDEGEE. Trimming cost V 2 bases and J 1 base, with 8 bases left between them. The CDR3 here is CASSLSAGTDTQYF. CDR3 DNA: TGTGCCAGCAGCTTATCTGCGGGCACAGATACGCAGTATTTT.

The chain uses TRBV7-8 and TRBJ2-7; possible D gene TRBD1, 5 bases. The length of the CDR3 is 15 residues. Trimming left V 3 bases short and J 0 bases short, with 12 bases between. Germline CDR1 SGHVS, CDR2 FQNEAQ. DNA of the CDR3: TGTGCCAGCAGCTTTCATGAGACAGCCTCCTACGAGCAGTACTTC. Translated, it gives CASSFHETASYEQYF.

This chain joins TRBV19 and TRBJ2-1; D possibly corresponds to TRBD1 (5 bases). This CDR3 has 14 amino acids. Per the germline V gene, CDR1 is LNHDA and CDR2 is SQIVND (reference sequence). V dropped 6 bases and J dropped 5 bases, with 14 bases sitting between them. Here the CDR3 reads CASSVGPNDNEQFF. CDR3 nucleotide sequence: TGTGCCAGTAGCGTGGGGCCTAACGACAATGAGCAGTTCTTC.

V usage is TRBV12-3 or TRBV12-4 and J usage is TRBJ1-2; D gene ambiguous. The CDR3 is 12 amino acids. V was clipped by 2 bases and J by 4 bases, with 5 bases between them. The CDR3 nucleotides are TGTGCCAGCAGTTTACGTTCCTATGGCTACACCTTC. It translates to CASSLRSYGYTF.

This clone was found a few times. The chain carries TRBV5-4 and TRBJ1-6; D is ambiguous. Trimming left V 0 bases short and J 7 bases short, with 8 bases between. Germline-derived CDR1 and CDR2 are SGHNT and YYREEE (reference sequence). The CDR3 totals 14 residues. The chain's CDR3 is CASSLDPANSPLHF. The CDR3 DNA reads as TGTGCCAGCAGCTTGGATCCCGCGAATTCACCCCTCCACTTT.

This rearrangement joins TRBV12-3 or TRBV12-4 to TRBJ1-5; no definite D call. This CDR3 is 13 amino acids long. The V gene lost 5 bases and the J gene lost 2 bases, with 7 bases spanning the gap. CDR3 DNA sequence: TGTGCCAGCAGTCTGGCGGGCAATCAGCCCCAGCATTTT. The encoded protein is CASSLAGNQPQHF.

This clone was observed a handful of times. This chain links TRBV24-1 with TRBJ1-3; D is unresolved. Germline V gene sequence: CDR1 KGHDR, CDR2 SFDVKD. Between the trimmed V and J ends, which lost 4 bases and 2 bases, there was a span of 11 bases. The CDR3 runs 15 residues. CDR3 sequence (DNA): TGTGCCACCAGTGACCGTGACGGGGCTGGAAACACCATATATTTT. It yields the protein CATSDRDGAGNTIYF.

The chain links TRBV6-2 or TRBV6-3 to TRBJ2-2, with D maybe TRBD1 (5 bases). Per germline, CDR1 MNHEY and CDR2 SVGEGT. This CDR3 spans 13 amino acids. V lost 5 bases, J lost 4 bases, and 8 bases lay in between. This CDR3 is CASSTQGTGELFF. The DNA for the CDR3 is TGTGCCAGCAGTACTCAGGGCACCGGGGAGCTGTTTTTT.

This chain joins TRBV5-6 and TRBJ2-3, with 7 positions matching TRBD2. V was pared by 6 bases and J by 2 bases, with 9 bases of the junction left unmatched. CDR3 length: 15 amino acids. Germline V gene sequence: CDR1 SGHDT, CDR2 YYEEEE. CDR3 bases: TGTGCCAGCACCCCGGGGAGCGGGGTCACAGATACGCAGTATTTT. Encoded protein: CASTPGSGVTDTQYF. Full variable domain (remainder filled in from reference TRBV5-6 and TRBJ2-3): DAGVTQSPTHLIKTRGQQVTLRCSPKSGHDTVSWYQQALGQGPQFIFQYYEEEERQRGNFPDRFSGHQFPNYSSELNVNALLLGDSALYLCASTPGSGVTDTQYFGPGTRLTVL.

The chain uses TRBV24-1 and TRBJ2-5; TRBD2 agrees at 15 bases. With V trimmed by 7 bases and J by 1 base, 9 bases remained unmatched. The V gene's germline CDR1 is KGHDR and CDR2 SFDVKD. The CDR3 is 18 amino acids. This chain's CDR3 is CATSDPGLAGGSQETQYF. The CDR3 DNA is TGTGCCACCAGCGACCCGGGACTAGCGGGAGGCTCCCAAGAGACCCAGTACTTC.

The chain has TRBV7-2 and TRBJ1-5; D may be TRBD1 (6 bases). V lost 5 bases to trimming and J lost 7 bases, with 18 bases between them. Germline CDR1 SGHTA, CDR2 FQGNSA. This CDR3 has 15 amino acids. CDR3 region: CASSPDRLQGQPQHF. The CDR3 DNA reads TGTGCCAGCAGCCCGGACAGACTACAAGGGCAGCCCCAGCATTTT. The full variable domain, rest sourced from reference TRBV7-2 and TRBJ1-5, is GAGVSQSPSNKVTEKGKDVELRCDPISGHTALYWYRQSLGQGLEFLIYFQGNSAPDKSGLPSDRFSAERTGGSVSTLTIQRTQQEDSAVYLCASSPDRLQGQPQHFGDGTRLSIL.

The V and J genes are TRBV6-2 or TRBV6-3 and TRBJ1-1; D unresolved. The CDR3 loop spans 13 amino acids. Looked up from germline, CDR1 is MNHEY and CDR2 is SVGEGT. The V end lost 0 bases, the J end lost 5 bases, and 7 bases lay between the germline ends. CDR3 in amino acids: CASSYSGRTEAFF. The CDR3 DNA follows: TGTGCCAGCAGTTACTCGGGGAGGACTGAAGCTTTCTTT.

V and J are TRBV9 and TRBJ2-3; maybe TRBD2 (5 bases). The germline V gene has CDR1 SGDLS and CDR2 YYNGEE. With 4 bases removed from V and 4 bases from J, the gap between germline ends came to 13 bases. The CDR3 loop spans 14 amino acids. This chain's CDR3 is CASSQNTRPDTQYF. The CDR3 nucleotides are TGTGCCAGCAGCCAGAATACTAGGCCAGATACGCAGTATTTT.

Only one count was recorded for this clone. The V gene is TRBV11-2, the J gene TRBJ1-1, with 7 bases lining up with TRBD1. The ends lost 0 bases at V and 6 bases at J; junction bases unmatched: 4. This CDR3 has 14 residues. The germline V gene encodes CDR1 SGHAT and CDR2 FQNNGV. The CDR3 is CASSLEDRASEAFF. The CDR3, as DNA: TGTGCCAGCAGCTTAGAAGACAGGGCGTCTGAAGCTTTCTTT. Full variable domain (missing parts from reference TRBV11-2 and TRBJ1-1): EAGVAQSPRYKIIEKRQSVAFWCNPISGHATLYWYQQILGQGPKLLIQFQNNGVVDDSQLPKDRFSAERLKGVDSTLKIQPAKLEDSAVYLCASSLEDRASEAFFGQGTRLTVV.

V and J are TRBV20-1 and TRBJ2-5, with D hard to call. With 3 bases removed from V and 5 bases from J, the gap between germline ends came to 10 bases. Germline V gene data show CDR1 as DFQATT and CDR2 as SNEGSKA (reference sequence). This CDR3 has 12 amino acids. As DNA, the CDR3 is TGCAGTGCTAGTGAGTCGGAGGAGACCCAGTACTTC. As protein: CSASESEETQYF.

This chain connects TRBV6-5 to TRBJ2-1; D unclear. The V gene lost 6 bases and the J gene lost 4 bases, with 13 bases spanning the gap. Germline-derived CDR1 and CDR2 are MNHEY and SVGAGI. The CDR3 contains 14 residues. The CDR3 DNA is TGTGCCAGCAGGGGCAGTATTTCTTACAATGAGCAGTTCTTC. Protein sequence: CASRGSISYNEQFF.

The gene calls are TRBV15 and TRBJ1-6, with D tentatively TRBD1 (5 bases). This CDR3 spans 14 amino acids. Germline loops: CDR1 LNHNV, CDR2 YYDKDF (reference sequence). V dropped 6 bases and J dropped 5 bases, with 11 bases sitting between them. The CDR3 protein is CATRTARDNSPLHF. DNA for the CDR3: TGTGCCACCAGAACCGCCAGGGATAATTCACCCCTCCACTTT. The full variable domain, completed using reference TRBV15 and TRBJ1-6, is DAMVIQNPRYQVTQFGKPVTLSCSQTLNHNVMYWYQQKSSQAPKLLFHYYDKDFNNEADTPDNFQSRRPNTSFCFLDIRSPGLGDTAMYLCATRTARDNSPLHFGNGTRLTVT.

V gene TRBV5-4 combines with J gene TRBJ1-4; no firm D call. The V gene's germline CDR1 is SGHNT and CDR2 YYREEE (reference sequence). V dropped 4 bases and J dropped 10 bases, with 14 bases sitting between them. The CDR3 totals 13 residues. The CDR3 nucleotides are TGTGCCAGCAGCCAACTCAGCGAAGGAAAACTGTTTTTT. Amino acid sequence: CASSQLSEGKLFF. Full variable domain (remainder filled in from reference TRBV5-4 and TRBJ1-4): ETGVTQSPTHLIKTRGQQVTLRCSSQSGHNTVSWYQQALGQGPQFIFQYYREEENGRGNFPPRFSGLQFPNYSSELNVNALELDDSALYLCASSQLSEGKLFFGSGTQLSVL.

The chain uses TRBV11-2 and TRBJ2-3, with TRBD2 as a possible D gene (5 bases). V was pared by 2 bases and J by 4 bases, with 16 bases between. The CDR3 has 16 residues. The germline V gene has CDR1 SGHAT and CDR2 FQNNGV. The CDR3 loop is CASSLLWGVPSDTQYF. For the CDR3, the DNA is TGTGCCAGCAGCTTACTCTGGGGAGTGCCCTCAGATACGCAGTATTTT.

The V gene is TRBV2, the J gene TRBJ2-7; D is possibly TRBD2 (5 bases). Germline assignment: CDR1 SNHLY and CDR2 FYNNEI. There are 12 residues in the CDR3. V was shortened by 3 bases and J by 4 bases, with 7 bases between the two germline ends. DNA for the CDR3: TGTGCCAGCAGTGAGGAGGAGTACGAGCAGTACTTC. Translated: CASSEEEYEQYF.

This chain joins TRBV5-1 and TRBJ1-2; D is undetermined. The CDR3 runs 12 residues. Germline assignment: CDR1 SGHRS and CDR2 YFSETQ. V dropped 2 bases and J dropped 5 bases, with 7 bases sitting between them. The CDR3 is CASSLTEYGYTF. CDR3 sequence (DNA): TGCGCCAGCAGCTTAACAGAGTATGGCTACACCTTC.

Note on this clone: Relative to the germline gene, one junction end is altered; a read error may explain this. The chain uses TRBV7-7 and TRBJ2-5; 10 bases line up with TRBD2. Germline CDR1 and CDR2: SSHAT and FNYEAQ (reference sequence). CDR3 size: 14 residues. This chain's CDR3 is CASSLSASGGGQYF. The CDR3 DNA sequence: TGTGCTAGCAGCTTATCGGCTAGCGGGGGCGGCCAGTACTTC.

V gene TRBV18 combines with J gene TRBJ1-2; 10 bases are a match to TRBD1. Germline CDR1 reads KGHSH; CDR2 reads LQKENI. With V trimmed by 2 bases and J by 8 bases, 2 bases remained unmatched. The CDR3 is made up of 13 amino acids. CDR3 sequence (DNA): TGTGCCAGCTCACCAGAGACAGGGGGCGGCTACACCTTC. Translation gives CASSPETGGGYTF.